The sequence of this T cell receptor (beta chain) was determined in a study of blood T cell repertoires in COVID-19. In the original analysis: Estimated nucleated cell counts came from reference gene primer amplification. Sequenced by immunoSEQ multiplex PCR; TCRdb stores in-frame clones only, minus some. D and trimming come from the DNA, and the V and J calls and clone size come from that table. In the table there are roughly 120,000 clones, 70% to 80% of which are singletons. CDR1 is LGHNA, CDR2 YSLEER, per germline. The germline V and J ends were trimmed by 4 bases and 4 bases, with 17 bases remaining between them. This CDR3 is 15 amino acids long.

Sequencing was carried out using peripheral blood. The origin of this receptor is a woman of 80 years or more with acute or convalescent COVID-19. The chain couples TRBV4-3 to TRBJ2-7; TRBD1 is a possible D gene (6 bases). The CDR3 spells CASSRATGAAYEQYF. Here the CDR3 DNA reads TGCGCCAGCAGCCGGGCGACAGGTGCGGCTTACGAGCAGTACTTC.